This entry lists 22 T cell receptor beta chains sequenced from one sample in a study of blood T cells in healthy people across ages. PCR was performed a second time for about 7 to 12 cycles using a sample-barcoded 5' primer and a J-beta primer mix. TCRdb used MiXCR to reprocess the 5' RACE reads, holding one entry per CDR3 protein. The top ten hold 15% to 20% of the sample, which has about 1,000,000 distinct CDR3 sequences, around 43% seen once. Sequenced sample: blood. The receptors originated from a woman aged 60-75 years in good health.

The rearrangement links TRBV2 to TRBJ1-4; no definite D call. The CDR3 sequence is 12 residues long. Looked up from germline, CDR1 is SNHLY and CDR2 is FYNNEI. Trimming stripped 6 bases from V and 3 bases from J, with 5 bases between. The CDR3: CASRRANEKLFF. CDR3 DNA sequence: TGTGCCAGCAGGCGTGCTAATGAAAAACTGTTTTTT.

The rearrangement joins TRBV6-5 to TRBJ2-7; tentative D call: TRBD1 (6 bases). V was pared by 3 bases and J by 7 bases, with 22 bases between. Germline CDR1 reads MNHEY; CDR2 reads SVGAGI. This CDR3 is built from 16 residues. CDR3 coding DNA: TGTGCCAGCAGTTATTCGGGGACACGCAAGACGGGGGAGCAGTACTTC. It yields the protein CASSYSGTRKTGEQYF.

V usage is TRBV6-5 and J usage is TRBJ2-1; possible D gene TRBD1, 6 bases. This CDR3 is 14 amino acids long. V gave up 3 bases and J gave up 8 bases, with 14 bases separating them. CDR1 and CDR2 (germline): MNHEY, SVGAGI. The CDR3 spells CASSYTTGIHEQFF. In DNA, the CDR3 is TGTGCCAGCAGTTATACAACAGGGATCCATGAGCAGTTCTTC.

This sequence joins TRBV4-1 and TRBJ2-7; D is undetermined. V lost 5 bases to trimming and J lost 1 base, with 9 bases between them. Germline V CDR1 and CDR2: MGHRA, YSYEKL. CDR3 length: 13 amino acids. The chain's CDR3 is CASSDGPSYEQYF. In nucleotides, the CDR3 is TGCGCCAGCAGCGACGGACCGTCCTACGAGCAGTACTTC.

CDR3 amino acids: CASSYQFREYEQYF. The CDR3 DNA is TGTGCCAGCAGTTATCAGTTCAGGGAGTACGAGCAGTACTTC. The chain carries TRBV6-2 or TRBV6-3 and TRBJ2-5; tentatively, D is TRBD1 or TRBD2 (5 bases each). The J call may be faulty, since TRBJ2-7 better matches the DNA end. In germline, CDR1 is MNHEY, CDR2 SVGEGT. CDR3 size: 14 residues.

The chain employs TRBV4-3 and TRBJ2-1, with TRBD2 matching 9 bases. The ends lost 2 bases at V and 12 bases at J; junction bases unmatched: 5. CDR3 size: 13 residues. CDR1 LGHNA and CDR2 YSLEER come from the germline V gene. The CDR3 DNA sequence: TGCGCCAGCAGCCAATTTAGCGGGGGCTGGCAGTTCTTC. This gives the protein CASSQFSGGWQFF.

This chain joins TRBV5-1 and TRBJ2-1; 8 nucleotides line up with TRBD2. Germline V gene data show CDR1 as SGHRS and CDR2 as YFSETQ. The junction had 3 bases not matched to a gene; V was cut back by 3 bases and J by 1 base. The CDR3 is made up of 15 amino acids. CDR3 in DNA: TGCGCCAGCAGCTCAGCGGGGGCATCCTACAATGAGCAGTTCTTC. Translating gives CASSSAGASYNEQFF.

This clonotype has only one observation. The gene calls are TRBV7-8 and TRBJ2-7; possibly TRBD1 or TRBD2 for D (5 bases each). Trimming shortened V by 0 bases and J by 2 bases, and 11 bases separated the two germline ends. The germline V gene has CDR1 SGHVS and CDR2 FQNEAQ. The CDR3 loop spans 15 amino acids. CDR3 DNA: TGTGCCAGCAGCTTAGCCGCCCAGGGACCCTACGAGCAGTACTTC. This sequence encodes CASSLAAQGPYEQYF.

This clonotype was seen a few times. The rearrangement uses TRBV20-1 and TRBJ2-1; TRBD2 agrees at 9 bases. This CDR3 has 15 amino acids. The germline gives CDR1 DFQATT, CDR2 SNEGSKA (reference sequence). Losses at the gene ends were 3 bases for V and 0 bases for J; bases not matched to a gene: 3. The CDR3 protein is CSARPSGISYNEQFF. CDR3 bases: TGCAGTGCTAGGCCTAGCGGGATCTCCTACAATGAGCAGTTCTTC.

Worth noting for this clonotype: The junction and the germline gene differ at one end; a read error may be behind it. The chain recombines TRBV6-5 with TRBJ2-5, with D hard to call. Germline assignment: CDR1 MNHEY and CDR2 SVGAGI. The CDR3 covers 14 residues. The DNA of the CDR3 is TGTGCCAGCAGTTACGGGCAGTGGGAAGAGACCCGGTACTTC. Amino acids: CASSYGQWEETRYF.

This rearrangement joins TRBV6-2 or TRBV6-3 to TRBJ2-7, with 8 bases identical to TRBD1. The CDR3 covers 14 residues. Trimming took 7 bases from V and 3 from J; bases not matched to a gene: 8. Per the germline V gene, CDR1 is MNHEY and CDR2 is SVGEGT. This CDR3 reads CASKTRQGHYEQYF. CDR3 bases: TGTGCCAGCAAGACCAGACAGGGGCACTACGAGCAGTACTTC.

This clonotype was counted between two and nine times. This chain uses TRBV20-1 with TRBJ2-3, with no clear D. The CDR3 is 12 residues long. Trimming took off 0 bases at V and 6 bases at J, with 7 bases between the two ends. Germline CDR1 and CDR2: DFQATT and SNEGSKA (reference sequence). The CDR3 nucleotides read TGCAGTGCTAGAGATGTTTTGGATACGCAGTATTTT. Protein product: CSARDVLDTQYF.

The V call is TRBV7-9, the J call TRBJ1-2; no reliable D call. V was pared by 5 bases and J by 10 bases, with 14 bases between. CDR1 and CDR2 from the germline V gene are SEHNR and FQNEAQ (reference sequence). There are 12 residues in the CDR3. The CDR3 spells CASSLDPMFYTF. The CDR3 DNA reads as TGTGCCAGCAGCCTCGACCCAATGTTCTACACCTTC.

This clonotype has a handful of counts. The chain combines TRBV11-2 with TRBJ2-1; 9 bases are shared with TRBD2. The germline CDR1 and CDR2 sequences are SGHAT and FQNNGV. Trimming took 8 bases from V and 2 from J; bases not matched to a gene: 7. The CDR3 totals 15 residues. The DNA of the CDR3 is TGTGCCAGCGGGGAAGCGGGAGGAACCTACAATGAGCAGTTCTTC. It is translated as CASGEAGGTYNEQFF.

The V call is TRBV28, the J call TRBJ2-7; D unclear. V lost 6 bases, J lost 6 bases, and 15 bases lay in between. The CDR3 runs to 13 residues. CDR1 is MDHEN, CDR2 SYDVKM, per germline. CDR3 sequence (DNA): TGTGCCAGCAGGGGCAGTGGGGTGGGCGAGCAGTACTTC. Translation: CASRGSGVGEQYF.

This clonotype occurred a few times. This chain connects TRBV15 to TRBJ2-3, with TRBD2 matching over 14 bases. Germline CDR1 and CDR2: LNHNV and YYDKDF (reference sequence). The J segment lost 5 bases and the V segment lost 9 bases, leaving 7 bases of the junction unmatched. The CDR3 length is 15 residues. Here the CDR3 DNA reads TGTGCCACGGGGACTAGCGGGAGCGCGGGAGATACGCAGTATTTT. This sequence encodes CATGTSGSAGDTQYF.

The chain couples TRBV11-1 to TRBJ2-5; TRBD2 agrees at 8 bases. This CDR3 comprises 15 residues. The germline gives CDR1 SGHAT, CDR2 FQDESV (reference sequence). The V segment lost 1 base and the J segment 5 bases; nucleotides outside the gene matches: 6. The chain's CDR3 is CASSLGPGGPETQYF. The CDR3 DNA follows: TGTGCCAGCAGCTTAGGTCCGGGAGGGCCGGAGACCCAGTACTTC.

This clonotype was observed a few times. The V and J genes are TRBV29-1 and TRBJ2-7, with 9 bases matching TRBD2. This CDR3 is built from 14 residues. The V segment lost 1 base and the J segment 4 bases; nucleotides outside the gene matches: 5. The V gene's germline CDR1 is SQVTM and CDR2 ANQGSEA. The CDR3 DNA reads as TGCAGCGTTGAAGGTCTAGCGGGATTGTACGAGCAGTACTTC. This translates into CSVEGLAGLYEQYF.

V is TRBV5-1 and J is TRBJ2-7; 13 positions match TRBD2. V shed 0 bases, J shed 0 bases, and the junction held 3 bases outside the gene matches. Germline V lookup: CDR1 SGHRS, CDR2 YFSETQ. The CDR3 covers 17 residues. CDR3 sequence: CASSLGTSGRGSYEQYF. The DNA for the CDR3 is TGCGCCAGCAGCTTGGGGACTAGCGGGAGAGGCTCCTACGAGCAGTACTTC.

The chain links TRBV7-8 to TRBJ1-5; D is perhaps TRBD1 (6 bases). V gave up 1 base and J gave up 3 bases, with 10 bases separating them. This CDR3 contains 15 residues. The germline gives CDR1 SGHVS, CDR2 FQNEAQ. This chain's CDR3 is CASSLEDSTNQPQHF. In nucleotides, the CDR3 is TGTGCCAGCAGCTTAGAGGACAGTACCAATCAGCCCCAGCATTTT.

The rearrangement joins TRBV7-8 to TRBJ1-6; no reliable D call. The CDR3 length is 13 residues. Per germline, CDR1 SGHVS and CDR2 FQNEAQ. The V end lost 5 bases, the J end lost 5 bases, and 7 bases lay between the germline ends. The CDR3 here is CASSPRNNSPLHF. The DNA of the CDR3 is TGTGCCAGCAGCCCCAGGAATAATTCACCCCTCCACTTT.

The V gene is TRBV7-2, the J gene TRBJ1-1, with no clear D. V was clipped by 5 bases and J by 6 bases, with 7 bases between them. Germline assignment: CDR1 SGHTA and CDR2 FQGNSA. The CDR3 spans 11 residues. This CDR3 is CASSPLAEAFF. In DNA, the CDR3 is TGTGCCAGCAGCCCCCTGGCTGAAGCTTTCTTT.